Here is one TCR beta chain with its context. What this receptor recognizes is not known. No clone much larger than this one lies a single base away; base qualities are absent. Peripheral blood CD8+ and CD4+ T cells from healthy donors, Susac syndrome patients and multiple sclerosis patients were profiled by high-throughput TCR beta sequencing. Treatment-naive patients with stable or active relapsing-remitting disease fulfilling revised McDonald criteria were used as multiple sclerosis controls. Bulk CD8+ and CD4+ T cells were purified by magnetic negative isolation, while CD8+ TEMRA cells were enriched using FACS. Blood was drawn into EDTA tubes, processed within 24 hours, and PBMCs were isolated by density gradient centrifugation. PBMCs destined for TCR sequencing were cryopreserved in liquid nitrogen and later thawed in a 37 °C water bath. The sorted or isolated CD4+, CD8+ and CD8+ TEMRA cells reached a purity of at least 90%.

These data belong to a study of CD8 T cells in Susac syndrome (dated by TCRdb to the late 2010s). Background for the entire study: Whether CD8+ T cell activation and differentiation in Susac syndrome was antigen driven was tested using repertoire sequencing. The clonality of the CD8+ T cell repertoire was compared across more than 9 healthy donors, around 14 Susac syndrome patients and under 18 multiple sclerosis patients. Summary of the overall study and its limitations: The number of individuals in the TCR sequencing and HLA analysis was recognized as being relatively small.

RNA was extracted with the RNeasy kit and about 0.5 to 1 ug was reverse transcribed using random hexamers. TCR beta CDR3 regions were amplified with the immunoSEQ multiplex PCR assay covering 54 Vbeta and 13 Jbeta segments. PCR amplification bias was corrected by using a synthetic template baseline for primer optimization and computational correction. In the authors' own workflow: Only productive sequences were kept, with reads annotated to V, D and J genes according to IMGT and analyzed in immunoSEQ Analyzer. To calculate clonality, Shannon entropy was normalized by log2 of the number of productive unique sequences and then subtracted from one. For each patient and control, public and private clones were evaluated within the 100 most prevalent clones. A clone was defined as Susac-specific if it was absent from the healthy and MS cohorts, from about a thousand published viral clones and from other ImmuneACCESS disease sequences. The public reads were quality trimmed at Q25 with fastp and then assembled into clones with MiXCR by TCRdb, keeping productive beta chains. Identical CDR3 protein sequences are pooled into one entry, listed with their most common genes and DNA. These V and J calls are TCRdb output, not the study's own analysis. For this sample the table gives fewer than 250,000 distinct CDR3 sequences, of which approximately 90% were detected only once. The ten most abundant clones make up over 0.1% of the sample.

V and J are truncated by 8 bases and 4 bases respectively, leaving an intervening sequence of 9 bases. Reading from cysteine to phenylalanine, the CDR3 counts 12 amino acids. The CDR3 DNA has 36 bases and is translated from base 1. The sequence came from a human donor with multiple sclerosis. This receptor chain uses TRBV12-3 or TRBV12-4 and TRBJ2-1; there is no confident call for the D gene. Sample: CD8+ T cells from PBMCs. The nucleotide sequence is given as TGTGCCAGCCGTACAAATTACAATGAGCAGTTCTTC. Its protein product is CASRTNYNEQFF.